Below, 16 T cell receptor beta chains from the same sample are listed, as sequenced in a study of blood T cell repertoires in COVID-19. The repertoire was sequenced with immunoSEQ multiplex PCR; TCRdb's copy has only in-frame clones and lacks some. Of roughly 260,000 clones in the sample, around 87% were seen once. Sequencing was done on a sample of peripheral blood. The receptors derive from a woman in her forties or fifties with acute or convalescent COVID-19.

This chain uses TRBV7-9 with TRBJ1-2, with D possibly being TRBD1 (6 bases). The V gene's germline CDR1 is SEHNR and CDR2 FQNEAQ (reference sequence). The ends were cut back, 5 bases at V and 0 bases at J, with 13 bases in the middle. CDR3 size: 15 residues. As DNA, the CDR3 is TGTGCCAGCAGCCGTACAGGGAAGTCTAACTATGGCTACACCTTC. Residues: CASSRTGKSNYGYTF.

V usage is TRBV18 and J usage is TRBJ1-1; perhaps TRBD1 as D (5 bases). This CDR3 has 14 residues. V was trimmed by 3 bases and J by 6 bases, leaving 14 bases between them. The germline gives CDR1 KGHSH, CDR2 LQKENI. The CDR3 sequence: CASSPGLELAEAFF. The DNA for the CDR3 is TGTGCCAGCTCACCGGGGCTTGAACTGGCTGAAGCTTTCTTT.

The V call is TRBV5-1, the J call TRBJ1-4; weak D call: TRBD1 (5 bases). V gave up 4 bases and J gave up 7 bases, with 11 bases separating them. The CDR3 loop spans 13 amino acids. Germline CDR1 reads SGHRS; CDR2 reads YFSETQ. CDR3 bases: TGCGCCAGCAGCCAGGGCCCCCCTGAAAAACTGTTTTTT. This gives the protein CASSQGPPEKLFF.

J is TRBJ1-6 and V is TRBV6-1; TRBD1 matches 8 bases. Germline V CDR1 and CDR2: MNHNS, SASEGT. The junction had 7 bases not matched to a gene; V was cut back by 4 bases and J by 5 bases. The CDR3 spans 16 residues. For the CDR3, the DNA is TGTGCCAGCAGTGCCCCGGGACAGGCCGATAATTCACCCCTCCACTTT. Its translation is CASSAPGQADNSPLHF.

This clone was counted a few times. The DNA of the CDR3 is TGTGCCATCAGTGACGTCCACGAGCAGTACTTC. Translation gives CAISDVHEQYF. The genes are TRBV10-3 and TRBJ2-7; D remains unclear. The CDR3 consists of 11 residues. Trimming left V 3 bases short and J 5 bases short, with 5 bases between. Germline CDR1 reads ENHRY; CDR2 reads SYGVKD.

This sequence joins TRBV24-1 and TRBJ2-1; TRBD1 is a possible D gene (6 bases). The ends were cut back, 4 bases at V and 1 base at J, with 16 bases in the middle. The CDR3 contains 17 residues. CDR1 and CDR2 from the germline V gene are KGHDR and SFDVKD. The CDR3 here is CATSDLQGAGSYNEQFF. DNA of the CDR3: TGTGCCACCAGTGACTTACAGGGAGCCGGATCCTACAATGAGCAGTTCTTC.

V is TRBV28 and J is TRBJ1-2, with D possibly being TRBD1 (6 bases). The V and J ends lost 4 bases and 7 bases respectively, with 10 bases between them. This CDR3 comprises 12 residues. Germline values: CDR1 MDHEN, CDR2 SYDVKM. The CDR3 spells CASSWGGSGYTF. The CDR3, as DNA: TGTGCCAGCAGTTGGGGGGGCAGTGGCTACACCTTC.

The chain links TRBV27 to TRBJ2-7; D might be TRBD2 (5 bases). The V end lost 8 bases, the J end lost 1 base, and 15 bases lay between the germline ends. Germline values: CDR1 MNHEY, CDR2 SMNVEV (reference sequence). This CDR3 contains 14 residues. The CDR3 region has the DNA TGTGCCAGCTCGTGGACTGACGCATCCTACGAGCAGTACTTC. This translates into CASSWTDASYEQYF.

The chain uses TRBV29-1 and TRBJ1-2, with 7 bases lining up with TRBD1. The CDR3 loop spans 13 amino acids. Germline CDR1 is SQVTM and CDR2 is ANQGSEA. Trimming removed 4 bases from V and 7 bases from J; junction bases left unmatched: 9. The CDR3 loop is CSVVPQGYTGYTF. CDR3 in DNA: TGCAGCGTTGTTCCACAGGGGTATACTGGCTACACCTTC.

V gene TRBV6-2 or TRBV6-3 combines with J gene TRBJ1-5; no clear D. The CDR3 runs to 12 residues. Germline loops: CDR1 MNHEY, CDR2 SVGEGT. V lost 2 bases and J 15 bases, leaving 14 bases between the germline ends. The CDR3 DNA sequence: TGTGCCAGCAGTTACGCCGGTGGTCCTCGGCATTTT. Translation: CASSYAGGPRHF.

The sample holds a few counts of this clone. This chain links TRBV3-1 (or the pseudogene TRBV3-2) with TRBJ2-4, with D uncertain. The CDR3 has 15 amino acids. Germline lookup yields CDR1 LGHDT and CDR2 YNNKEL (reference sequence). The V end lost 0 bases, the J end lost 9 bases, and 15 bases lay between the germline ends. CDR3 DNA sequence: TGTGCCAGCAGCCAAGACACACTACGAGTTGGCATTCAGTACTTC. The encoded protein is CASSQDTLRVGIQYF.

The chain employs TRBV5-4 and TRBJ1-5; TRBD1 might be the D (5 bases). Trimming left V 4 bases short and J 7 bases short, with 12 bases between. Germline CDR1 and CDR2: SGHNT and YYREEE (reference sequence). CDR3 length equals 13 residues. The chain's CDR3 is CASSRGGDQPQHF. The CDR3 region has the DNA TGTGCCAGCAGCCGGGGGGGGGACCAGCCCCAGCATTTT.

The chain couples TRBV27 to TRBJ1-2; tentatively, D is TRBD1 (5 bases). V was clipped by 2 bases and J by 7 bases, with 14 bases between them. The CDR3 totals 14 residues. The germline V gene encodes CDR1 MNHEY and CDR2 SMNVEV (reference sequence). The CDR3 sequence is CASSLVRNGGGYTF. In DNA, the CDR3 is TGTGCCAGCAGTTTAGTGAGGAACGGGGGTGGCTACACCTTC.

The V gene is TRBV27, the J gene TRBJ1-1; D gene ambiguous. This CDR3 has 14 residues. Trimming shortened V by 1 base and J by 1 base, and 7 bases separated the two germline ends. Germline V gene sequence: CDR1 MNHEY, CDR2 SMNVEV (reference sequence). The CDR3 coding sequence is TGTGCCAGCAGTTTATATCCGCGGAACACTGAAGCTTTCTTT. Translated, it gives CASSLYPRNTEAFF.

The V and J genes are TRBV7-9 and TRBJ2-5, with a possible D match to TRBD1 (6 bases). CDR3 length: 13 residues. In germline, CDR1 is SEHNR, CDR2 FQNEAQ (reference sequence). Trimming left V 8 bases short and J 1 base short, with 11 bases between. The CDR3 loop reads CASAKGVQETQYF. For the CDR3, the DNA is TGTGCCAGCGCAAAGGGGGTCCAAGAGACCCAGTACTTC.

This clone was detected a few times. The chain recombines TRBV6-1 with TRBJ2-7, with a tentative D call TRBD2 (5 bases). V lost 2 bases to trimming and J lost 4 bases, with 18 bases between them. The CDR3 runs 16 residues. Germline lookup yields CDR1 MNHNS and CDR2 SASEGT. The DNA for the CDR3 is TGTGCCAGCAGTGAATCGGGATGGTCCGAAGGGTACGAGCAGTACTTC. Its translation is CASSESGWSEGYEQYF.